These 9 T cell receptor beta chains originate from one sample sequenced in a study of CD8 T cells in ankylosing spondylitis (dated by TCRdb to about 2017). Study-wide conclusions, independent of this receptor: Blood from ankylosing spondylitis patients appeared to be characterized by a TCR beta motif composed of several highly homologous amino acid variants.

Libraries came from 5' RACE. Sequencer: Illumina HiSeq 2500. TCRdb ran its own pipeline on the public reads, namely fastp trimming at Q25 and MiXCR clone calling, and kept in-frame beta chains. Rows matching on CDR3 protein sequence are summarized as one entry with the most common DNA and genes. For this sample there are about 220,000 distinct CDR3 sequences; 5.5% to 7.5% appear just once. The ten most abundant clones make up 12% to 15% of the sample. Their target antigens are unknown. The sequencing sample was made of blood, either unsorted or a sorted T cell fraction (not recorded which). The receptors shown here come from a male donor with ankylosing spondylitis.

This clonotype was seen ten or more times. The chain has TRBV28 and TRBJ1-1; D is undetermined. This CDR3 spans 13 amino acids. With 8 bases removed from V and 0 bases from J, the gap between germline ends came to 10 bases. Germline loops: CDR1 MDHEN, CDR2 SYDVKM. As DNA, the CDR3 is TGTGCCAGCCGAGAGCTTTTGAACACTGAAGCTTTCTTT. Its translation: CASRELLNTEAFF.

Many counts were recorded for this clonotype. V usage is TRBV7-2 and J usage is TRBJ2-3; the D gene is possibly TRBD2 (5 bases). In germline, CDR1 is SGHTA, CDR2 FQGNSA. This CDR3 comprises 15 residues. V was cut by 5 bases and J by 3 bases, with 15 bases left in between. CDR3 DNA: TGTGCCAGCAGCCTTTCACTAGGAGGAACAGATACGCAGTATTTT. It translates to CASSLSLGGTDTQYF.

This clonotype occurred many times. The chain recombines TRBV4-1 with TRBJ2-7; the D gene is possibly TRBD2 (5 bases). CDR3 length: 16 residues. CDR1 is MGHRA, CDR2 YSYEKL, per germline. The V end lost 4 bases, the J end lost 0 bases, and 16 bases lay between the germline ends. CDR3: CASSRSGLTSSYEQYF. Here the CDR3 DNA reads TGCGCCAGCAGCCGGTCCGGACTTACGTCCTCCTACGAGCAGTACTTC.

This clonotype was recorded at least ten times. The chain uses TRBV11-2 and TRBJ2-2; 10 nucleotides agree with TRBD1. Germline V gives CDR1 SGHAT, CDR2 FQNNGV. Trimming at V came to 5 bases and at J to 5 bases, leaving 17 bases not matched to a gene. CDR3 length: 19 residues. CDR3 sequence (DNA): TGTGCCAGCAGCCAAAATAGCTGGGGGACAGGGGTTAGGACCGGGGAGCTGTTTTTT. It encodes CASSQNSWGTGVRTGELFF.

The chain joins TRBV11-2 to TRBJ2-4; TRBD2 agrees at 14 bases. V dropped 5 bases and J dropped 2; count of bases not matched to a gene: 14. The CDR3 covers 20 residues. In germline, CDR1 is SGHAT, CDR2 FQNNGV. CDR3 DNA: TGTGCCAGCAGCGCCAGACCGGGACTAGCGGGAGTGGCGACCAAAAACATTCAGTACTTC. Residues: CASSARPGLAGVATKNIQYF.

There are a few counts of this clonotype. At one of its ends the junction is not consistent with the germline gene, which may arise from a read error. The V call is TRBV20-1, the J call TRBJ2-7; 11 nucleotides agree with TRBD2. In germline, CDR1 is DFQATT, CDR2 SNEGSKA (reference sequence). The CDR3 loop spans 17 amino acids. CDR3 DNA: TGCTGTGCTAGAGCCCCCCTGGGACTAGCGGAGAGGTACGAGCAGTACTTC. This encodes CCARAPLGLAERYEQYF.

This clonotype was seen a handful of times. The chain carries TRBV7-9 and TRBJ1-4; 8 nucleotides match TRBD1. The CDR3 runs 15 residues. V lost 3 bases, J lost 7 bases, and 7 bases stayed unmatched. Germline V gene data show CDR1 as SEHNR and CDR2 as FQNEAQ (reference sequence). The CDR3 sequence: CASSFTRGRGEKLFF. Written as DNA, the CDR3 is TGTGCCAGCAGCTTTACCAGGGGGCGCGGTGAAAAACTGTTTTTT.

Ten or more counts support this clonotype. DNA of the CDR3: TGTGCCAGCAGTTGGACAGGGAGGTATGGCTACACCTTC. It encodes CASSWTGRYGYTF. The V gene is TRBV12-3 or TRBV12-4, the J gene TRBJ1-2, with 8 nucleotides matching TRBD1. CDR3 length equals 13 residues. Unmatched junction bases numbered 3, after V lost 4 bases and J lost 5 bases.

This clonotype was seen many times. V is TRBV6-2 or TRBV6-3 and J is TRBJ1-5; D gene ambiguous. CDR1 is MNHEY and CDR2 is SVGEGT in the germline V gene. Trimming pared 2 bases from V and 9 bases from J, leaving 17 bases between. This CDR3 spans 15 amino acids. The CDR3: CASSYAPPGVWPQHF. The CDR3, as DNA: TGTGCCAGCAGTTACGCACCCCCTGGGGTTTGGCCCCAGCATTTT.